Reported below is one T cell receptor (beta chain). This CDR3 has 16 residues. V was clipped by 4 bases and J by 5 bases; unmatched bases: 7. CDR1 and CDR2 (germline): KGHDR, SFDVKD. This sample stems from a study of blood T cell repertoires in COVID-19. Study-wide background: Samples came from the United States, Italy and Spain, spanning acute and convalescent COVID-19.

Study processing details: The authors estimated nucleated cell counts from reference gene primer amplification. The protocol was immunoSEQ multiplex PCR, while the TCRdb copy is restricted to in-frame clones and leaves out a portion. V and J calls and clone size are given by that table; D and trimming were obtained from the DNA. The repertoire holds tens of thousands of clones, 79% seen once, with 23% in the top ten. The TCR comes from a man between 70 and 80 years old with acute or convalescent COVID-19. The V call is TRBV24-1, the J call TRBJ2-1, with TRBD2 matching 10 bases. Sequencing was carried out using peripheral blood. The CDR3 coding sequence is TGTGCCACCAGTGAGGGAGGACTAGCGGCTCACAATGAGCAGTTCTTC. The encoded protein is CATSEGGLAAHNEQFF.